The source of this TCR beta chain is a study of blood T cell repertoires in COVID-19. Trimming stripped 7 bases from V and 1 base from J, with 16 bases between. This CDR3 comprises 15 residues. The germline V gene has CDR1 MDHEN and CDR2 SYDVKM. Using immunoSEQ multiplex PCR, the repertoire was profiled, and TCRdb retains in-frame clones only, with some absent. The sample lists 200,000 to 300,000 clones, 85% to 90% seen once, with approximately 4.1% in the top ten. This TCR came from a woman aged 25 to 39 who had recovered from COVID-19. The specimen was PBMCs or T cells enriched from blood (not recorded which). The chain has TRBV28 and TRBJ1-2, with D perhaps matching TRBD1 (6 bases). The CDR3 loop reads CASTRHAGDNYGYTF. The CDR3 coding sequence is TGTGCCAGCACCCGGCACGCAGGGGATAACTATGGCTACACCTTC.